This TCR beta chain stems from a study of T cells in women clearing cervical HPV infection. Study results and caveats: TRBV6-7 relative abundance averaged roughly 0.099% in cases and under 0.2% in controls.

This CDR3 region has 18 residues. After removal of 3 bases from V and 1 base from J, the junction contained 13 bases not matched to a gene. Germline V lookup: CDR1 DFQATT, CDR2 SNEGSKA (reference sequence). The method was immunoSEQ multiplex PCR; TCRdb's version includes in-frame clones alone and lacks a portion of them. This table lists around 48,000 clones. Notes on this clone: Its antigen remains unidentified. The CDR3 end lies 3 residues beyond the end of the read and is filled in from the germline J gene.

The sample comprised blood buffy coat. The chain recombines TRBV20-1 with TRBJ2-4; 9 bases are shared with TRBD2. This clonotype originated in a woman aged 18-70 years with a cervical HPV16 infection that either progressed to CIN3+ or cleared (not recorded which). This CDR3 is CSARSPTSGPRAKNIQYF. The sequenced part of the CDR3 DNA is TGCAGTGCTAGGTCCCCGACTAGCGGCCCCCGGGCCAAAAACATT.